This is a list of T cell receptor beta chains from one sample in a study of T cell responses to AZD1222 COVID-19 vaccine. Repertoires were generated with immunoSEQ multiplex PCR, while TCRdb's copy carries only in-frame clones and drops some. The repertoire consists of around 100,000 clones, with roughly 84% occurring once and the leading ten covering about a sixth. Sequenced material: peripheral blood, taken on day 0 of AZD1222 vaccination. These receptor sequences come from an adult in good health. Both conserved end residues are part of each CDR3. D genes are given only for firm matches. Clone sizes are given selectively: once, few, many, or a class where the clone is expanded.

abundance	d_gene	v_gene	j_gene	CDR3nt	CDR3aa
NA	NA	TRBV3-1/TRBV3-2	TRBJ2-7	TGTGCCAGCAGCCAAGAGACGAGGAGGAGCGAGCAGTACTTC	CASSQETRRSEQYF
NA	NA	TRBV6-5	TRBJ2-1	TGTGCCAGCAGCCAAGCGACGCGAGAGGAGTTCTTC	CASSQATREEFF
NA	NA	TRBV2	TRBJ1-3	TGTGCCAGCAGGGACAGCTTCTCTGGAAACACCATATATTTT	CASRDSFSGNTIYF
once	NA	TRBV2	TRBJ2-1	TGTGCCAGCACTGAGGTAGCGGTGAGCTCCTACAATGAGCAGTTCTTC	CASTEVAVSSYNEQFF
NA	TRBD2	TRBV19	TRBJ2-4	TGTGCCAGTAGCCAGACTAGCGGGGCTCAGTACTTC	CASSQTSGAQYF
once	NA	TRBV5-1	TRBJ2-3	TGCGCCAGCAGCCCCCCTGGGGGGAACACAGATACGCAGTATTTT	CASSPPGGNTDTQYF
NA	NA	TRBV19	TRBJ1-5	TGTGCCAGTAGTATAAGGGACACCAATCAGCCCCAGCATTTT	CASSIRDTNQPQHF
NA	NA	TRBV7-2	TRBJ2-2	TGTGCCAGCAGCTTAGTCTGGGGGACCGGGGAGCTGTTTTTT	CASSLVWGTGELFF
NA	TRBD2	TRBV7-2	TRBJ2-4	TGTGCCAGCAGCTTAGGGCGGGGGGGCTCTGAAAACATTCAGTACTTC	CASSLGRGGSENIQYF
NA	TRBD2	TRBV20-1	TRBJ2-1	TGCAGTGCTAGTGGACTAGCCGGCTCCGCAAATGAGCAGTTCTTC	CSASGLAGSANEQFF
NA	NA	TRBV4-1	TRBJ1-5	TGCGCCAGCAGCCAAGCTAATATGGGATTCGCGCCTCAGCCCCAGCATTTT	CASSQANMGFAPQPQHF
NA	NA	TRBV6-5	TRBJ1-1	TGTGCCAGCAGCCTACGCGGGGCTGAAGCTTTCTTT	CASSLRGAEAFF
NA	NA	TRBV12-5	TRBJ2-2	TGTGCTAGTGGTTTGCCAACATTGAACACCGGGGAGCTGTTTTTT	CASGLPTLNTGELFF
NA	NA	TRBV6-5	TRBJ2-3	TGTGCCAGCAGCTTAGGGACCATTGCAGATACGCAGTATTTT	CASSLGTIADTQYF
once	NA	TRBV3-1/TRBV3-2	TRBJ1-5	TGTGCCAGCAGCCAAGGGGGAGGGAACAATCAGCCCCAGCATTTT	CASSQGGGNNQPQHF
NA	NA	TRBV7-9	TRBJ1-4	TGTGCCAGCAGCTTAGTCCAGACCATTGGCGAAAAACTGTTTTTT	CASSLVQTIGEKLFF
NA	NA	TRBV13	TRBJ2-7	TGTGCCAGCAGCTTCGAGGGGGGCGAGCAGTACTTC	CASSFEGGEQYF
few	NA	TRBV2	TRBJ1-5	TGTGCCAGAGGGCTCGGTAGCAATCAGCCCCAGCATTTT	CARGLGSNQPQHF
NA	NA	TRBV28	TRBJ1-2	TGTGCCAGCAGTTCAAACTATGGCTACACCTTC	CASSSNYGYTF
once	NA	TRBV18	TRBJ1-5	TGTGCCAGCTCACCCCGGGACGATCAGCCCCAGCATTTT	CASSPRDDQPQHF
NA	NA	TRBV6-5	TRBJ1-3	TGTGCCAGCAGGCATTTGGGAAACACCATATATTTT	CASRHLGNTIYF
NA	TRBD2	TRBV2	TRBJ2-1	TGTGCCAGTCGACTAGCGGGGATTTCCTACAATGAGCAGTTCTTC	CASRLAGISYNEQFF
NA	TRBD1	TRBV7-2	TRBJ1-4	TGTGCCAGCAGCTTAATCGCTACAGGGGGGGGTCTGTTTTTT	CASSLIATGGGLFF
once	TRBD2	TRBV27	TRBJ2-7	TGTGCCAGCTCGCAGCGGGAGGCCTACGAGCAGTACTTC	CASSQREAYEQYF
NA	TRBD2	TRBV2	TRBJ2-1	TGTGCCAGCAGTGAAGCGCTTCTTGGGAGGGTAAGCAGCTCCTACAATGAGCAGTTCTTC	CASSEALLGRVSSSYNEQFF
NA	NA	TRBV4-3	TRBJ1-5	TGCGCCAGCAGCCAAGGGCTGATTGATCAGCCCCAGCATTTT	CASSQGLIDQPQHF
once	TRBD1	TRBV6-5	TRBJ1-4	TGTGCCAGCATGCAGGACAGGGTGGATGAAAAACTGTTTTTT	CASMQDRVDEKLFF
NA	TRBD1	TRBV10-3	TRBJ1-6	TGTGCCACCTTCGGACAGGGATCACCCCTCCACTTT	CATFGQGSPLHF
NA	NA	TRBV11-2	TRBJ1-1	TGTGCCTCCCGCTTTGGCCTTTTGACTGAAGCTTTCTTT	CASRFGLLTEAFF
NA	NA	TRBV7-9	TRBJ1-1	TGTGCCAGCAGCTTAGATGGGGGCCTGAACACTGAAGCTTTCTTT	CASSLDGGLNTEAFF
NA	NA	TRBV19	TRBJ2-3	TGTGCCAGTACTACGTGGGAGGGCACAGATACGCAGTATTTT	CASTTWEGTDTQYF
NA	NA	TRBV4-3	TRBJ2-7	TGCGCCAGCAGCCAAGAACTAGCATCCTACGAGCAGTACTTC	CASSQELASYEQYF
NA	NA	TRBV28	TRBJ1-1	TGTGCCAGCAGAGAAGGTGGAGGGGTAGCTTTCTTT	CASREGGGVAFF
NA	NA	TRBV7-2	TRBJ1-3	TGTGCCAGCAGCTTAGAAGCTTGGGGAAACACCATATATTTT	CASSLEAWGNTIYF
once	NA	TRBV6-1	TRBJ1-2	TGTGCCAGCAGTGAATCAGGAGGGACCTATGGCTACACCTTC	CASSESGGTYGYTF
once	TRBD2	TRBV27	TRBJ2-7	TGTGCCAGCAGTTCCGGGACTAGCGGGAGAGGATCCTACGAGCAGTACTTC	CASSSGTSGRGSYEQYF
once	TRBD1	TRBV10-2	TRBJ1-6	TGCGCCAGCAGCCACACCCAGGGGGCCGCGGGGTCACCCCTCCACTTT	CASSHTQGAAGSPLHF